This TCR beta chain was found in a study of molecular identifiers for immune sequencing clone quantification. The authors built bulk TCR libraries by previously described methods with listed TCR primers. TCRdb reprocessed the PCR reads via MiXCR and lists one record per CDR3 protein. The sample yields roughly 24,000 distinct CDR3 sequences, roughly 17% seen once. Points on this clonotype: A much larger clone is a single base away; this may be a read error.

The sequenced sample was naive CD8+ T cells from blood, with Jurkat cell RNA spiked in. The subset denotes: FACS-sorted CD8+CD4-CCR7+CD45RA+ naive T cells. This clonotype was sampled from a human donor in good health. Some libraries in this study had Jurkat cell RNA spiked in.

CDR3 region: CASSSGGSQPQHF. As DNA, the CDR3 is TGTGCCAGCAGCTCGGGGGGGAGTCAGCCCCAGCATTTT. The genes are TRBV5-6 and TRBJ1-5, with D maybe TRBD1 (5 bases). Between the trimmed V and J ends, which lost 3 bases and 6 bases, there was a span of 10 bases. From germline, CDR1 is SGHDT and CDR2 YYEEEE. The CDR3 consists of 13 residues.